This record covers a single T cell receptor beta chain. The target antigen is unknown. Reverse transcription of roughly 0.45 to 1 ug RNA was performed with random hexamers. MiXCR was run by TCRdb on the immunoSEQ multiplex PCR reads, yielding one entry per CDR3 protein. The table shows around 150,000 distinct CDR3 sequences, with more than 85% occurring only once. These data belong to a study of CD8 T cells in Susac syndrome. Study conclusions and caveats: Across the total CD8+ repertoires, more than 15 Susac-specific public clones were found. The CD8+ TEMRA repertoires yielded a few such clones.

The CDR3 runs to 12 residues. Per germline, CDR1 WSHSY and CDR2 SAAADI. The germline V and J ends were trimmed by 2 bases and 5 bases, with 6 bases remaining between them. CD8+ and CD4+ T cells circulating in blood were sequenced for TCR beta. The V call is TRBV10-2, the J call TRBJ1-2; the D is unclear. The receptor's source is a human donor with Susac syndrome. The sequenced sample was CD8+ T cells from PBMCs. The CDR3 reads CASSETAYGYTF. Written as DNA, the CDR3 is TGCGCCAGCAGTGAGACCGCTTATGGCTACACCTTC.